This T cell receptor (beta chain) was identified during a study of cytomegalovirus exposure and HLA in healthy donors. Study-wide findings and caveats: TCR beta chain V- and J-gene trimming was linked, in a later analysis, to a missense variant in DCLRE1C. A cluster of highly shared sequence variants was likely a sequencing artifact. In a later analysis, parvovirus B19, influenza, CMV and Epstein-Barr virus appeared linked to several top co-occurrence clusters. An analysis that came later showed most CMV-associated TCR beta chains appearing HLA-restricted.

This PCR relied on a set of 60 Vbeta primers and 13 Jbeta primers. The assay was immunoSEQ multiplex PCR, and TCRdb's table has in-frame clones only and misses some. The sample includes some 170,000 clones, around 77% of them seen just once. Of note for this clone: Its antigen remains unidentified.

The sequenced sample was PBMCs. The source of this sequence is a man aged 30-40 years in good health and CMV-seropositive.

The CDR3 DNA follows: TGTGCCAGCAGGGAGAAACAGGGTATCGGGGAGCTGTTTTTT. It specifies CASREKQGIGELFF. The chain links TRBV2 to TRBJ2-2; possibly TRBD1 for D (6 bases). CDR1 and CDR2 from the germline V gene are SNHLY and FYNNEI. This CDR3 has 14 amino acids. The V end lost 6 bases, the J end lost 7 bases, and 15 bases lay between the germline ends. The full variable domain, completed using reference TRBV2 and TRBJ2-2, is EPEVTQTPSHQVTQMGQEVILRCVPISNHLYFYWYRQILGQKVEFLVSFYNNEISEKSEIFDDQFSVERPDGSNFTLKIRSTKLEDSAMYFCASREKQGIGELFFGEGSRLTVL.